A selection of T cell receptor beta chains follows, all from one sample in a study of cytomegalovirus exposure and HLA in healthy donors. The data were produced by immunoSEQ multiplex PCR, yet TCRdb's version contains in-frame clones alone and is incomplete. Among 90,000 to 140,000 clones listed, 75% to 90% were seen once. Sequenced: PBMCs. The receptors shown here come from a man in his thirties or forties in good health and CMV-seropositive. Each CDR3 is given with its conserved first and last residue. Each record gives: V gene, D gene, clone size, J gene, CDR3 protein, CDR3 DNA. A D gene is named only where the DNA matches it firmly. Expanded clones get a size class; other rows say once, few or many, or leave the size out.

v_call: TRBV19; d_call: NA; clone_size: NA; j_call: TRBJ1-2; cdr3_aa: CASSPRTQSNYGYTF; cdr3_nt: TGTGCCAGTAGCCCACGGACACAATCTAACTATGGCTACACCTTC
v_call: TRBV10-1; d_call: NA; clone_size: NA; j_call: TRBJ2-7; cdr3_aa: CASSVGAGPSYEQYF; cdr3_nt: TGCGCCAGCAGTGTGGGGGCAGGGCCCTCCTACGAGCAGTACTTC
v_call: TRBV11-2; d_call: TRBD1; clone_size: NA; j_call: TRBJ1-1; cdr3_aa: CASSETGGRTEAFF; cdr3_nt: TGTGCCAGCAGCGAGACAGGGGGAAGAACTGAAGCTTTCTTT
v_call: TRBV7-8; d_call: TRBD1; clone_size: NA; j_call: TRBJ1-2; cdr3_aa: CASSFGQGDYGYTF; cdr3_nt: TGTGCCAGCAGCTTCGGACAGGGGGACTATGGCTACACCTTC
v_call: TRBV6-5; d_call: NA; clone_size: NA; j_call: TRBJ2-7; cdr3_aa: CASSPDTGPYEQYF; cdr3_nt: TGTGCCAGCAGCCCAGACACAGGCCCCTACGAGCAGTACTTC
v_call: TRBV28; d_call: NA; clone_size: NA; j_call: TRBJ2-3; cdr3_aa: CASSLAGSTDTQYF; cdr3_nt: TGTGCCAGCAGTTTAGCGGGTAGCACAGATACGCAGTATTTT
v_call: TRBV5-1; d_call: TRBD1; clone_size: NA; j_call: TRBJ2-1; cdr3_aa: CASCPLTGNEQFF; cdr3_nt: TGCGCCAGCTGCCCCCTGACAGGGAATGAGCAGTTCTTC
v_call: TRBV2; d_call: TRBD1; clone_size: NA; j_call: TRBJ1-2; cdr3_aa: CASRPGQGFHGYTF; cdr3_nt: TGTGCCAGCAGACCGGGACAGGGGTTCCATGGCTACACCTTC
v_call: TRBV27; d_call: TRBD2; clone_size: NA; j_call: TRBJ2-7; cdr3_aa: CASSSLGAGGYEQYF; cdr3_nt: TGTGCCAGCAGTTCTTTAGGGGCGGGGGGCTACGAGCAGTACTTC
v_call: TRBV12-2; d_call: NA; clone_size: medium-sized; j_call: TRBJ1-5; cdr3_aa: CASRRDSLSQPQHF; cdr3_nt: TGTGCAAGTCGCAGAGACAGCCTATCTCAGCCCCAGCATTTT
v_call: TRBV9; d_call: TRBD1; clone_size: NA; j_call: TRBJ1-3; cdr3_aa: CASSEGTGFSSGNTIYF; cdr3_nt: TGTGCCAGCAGCGAGGGGACAGGGTTTAGCTCTGGAAACACCATATATTTT
v_call: TRBV28; d_call: TRBD1; clone_size: NA; j_call: TRBJ1-6; cdr3_aa: CASRLRGPYNSPLHF; cdr3_nt: TGTGCCAGCAGACTAAGGGGGCCCTATAATTCACCCCTCCACTTT
v_call: TRBV7-9; d_call: NA; clone_size: NA; j_call: TRBJ2-3; cdr3_aa: CASSLAQASSTDTQYF; cdr3_nt: TGTGCCAGCAGCTTAGCGCAGGCATCTAGCACAGATACGCAGTATTTT
v_call: TRBV28; d_call: NA; clone_size: once; j_call: TRBJ1-1; cdr3_aa: CASSSDLVLNTEAFF; cdr3_nt: TGTGCCAGCAGTTCTGACTTGGTCCTGAACACTGAAGCTTTCTTT
v_call: TRBV10-1; d_call: NA; clone_size: NA; j_call: TRBJ2-2; cdr3_aa: CASTGQAGELFF; cdr3_nt: TGCGCCAGCACAGGTCAGGCCGGGGAGCTGTTTTTT
v_call: TRBV13; d_call: TRBD1; clone_size: NA; j_call: TRBJ1-1; cdr3_aa: CASSLDRGPGAFF; cdr3_nt: TGTGCCAGCAGCTTAGACAGGGGGCCAGGAGCTTTCTTT